A selection of T cell receptor beta chains follows, all from one sample in a study of cytomegalovirus exposure and HLA in healthy donors. The table came from immunoSEQ multiplex PCR; TCRdb's copy has only in-frame clones and leaves some out. Among 150,000 or so clones listed, 70% to 90% were seen once. The sample taken for sequencing was PBMCs. These receptors originate from a human donor in good health. Each CDR3 is given with its conserved first and last residue. The order of the fields is D gene, clone size, J gene, V gene, CDR3 protein, CDR3 DNA. D genes are given only for firm matches. The size entry is marked missing in some rows and otherwise reads once, few, many or a size class.

>TRBD2|.|TRBJ2-7|TRBV4-1
CASSHPSGRVKEQYF
TGCGCCAGCAGCCACCCTAGCGGGAGGGTGAAAGAGCAGTACTTC
>TRBD2|.|TRBJ2-5|TRBV9
CASSLRLAGTQETQYF
TGTGCCAGCAGCCTACGACTAGCGGGAACTCAAGAGACCCAGTACTTC
>.|.|TRBJ1-5|TRBV2
CASSDGADDQPQHF
TGTGCCAGCAGCGATGGGGCTGATGATCAGCCCCAGCATTTT
>.|.|TRBJ2-3|TRBV5-5
CASSLGGVRTSTDTQYF
TGTGCCAGCAGCTTGGGAGGAGTTAGGACTAGCACAGATACGCAGTATTTT
>TRBD1|.|TRBJ2-7|TRBV2
CASSGRDRGTPYEQYF
TGTGCCAGCAGTGGACGGGACAGGGGGACTCCCTACGAGCAGTACTTC
>.|.|TRBJ2-1|TRBV19
CASSMGLNSYNEQFF
TGTGCCAGTAGTATGGGACTGAACTCCTACAATGAGCAGTTCTTC
>TRBD1|.|TRBJ2-7|TRBV7-2
CASSSRTGGYEQYF
TGTGCCAGCAGCAGCCGGACAGGGGGCTACGAGCAGTACTTC
>TRBD2|.|TRBJ2-2|TRBV5-1
CASSLAAVGTKGTGELFF
TGCGCCAGCAGCTTGGCCGCAGTCGGGACTAAGGGCACCGGGGAGCTGTTTTTT
>.|.|TRBJ1-2|TRBV2
CASSDRGPGNGYTF
TGTGCCAGCAGTGACAGGGGACCAGGGAATGGCTACACCTTC
>TRBD1|.|TRBJ1-2|TRBV19
CASWDRRGSRQGYTF
TGTGCCAGTTGGGACAGGAGAGGCTCCCGTCAGGGCTACACCTTC
>.|few|TRBJ1-2|TRBV6-6
CASSSLSGDGYYTF
TGTGCCAGCAGTTCCTTATCAGGGGACGGGTACTACACCTTC
>TRBD1|few|TRBJ1-4|TRBV18
CASSENRDRGEKLFF
TGTGCCAGCTCAGAAAACCGGGACAGGGGCGAAAAACTGTTTTTT
>.|few|TRBJ2-1|TRBV18
CASSRTQGVYNEQFF
TGTGCCAGCTCCCGAACACAGGGAGTCTACAATGAGCAGTTCTTC
>.|.|TRBJ2-7|TRBV14
CASSHGGYEQYF
TGTGCCAGCAGCCACGGGGGCTACGAGCAGTACTTC
>.|.|TRBJ2-2|TRBV2
CASREGTANTGELFF
TGTGCCAGCAGGGAGGGGACAGCTAACACCGGGGAGCTGTTTTTT
>.|.|TRBJ2-1|TRBV7-2
CASSLVGLVSDEQFF
TGTGCCAGCAGCTTAGTGGGGCTAGTAAGCGATGAGCAGTTCTTC
>.|.|TRBJ1-5|TRBV27
CASSLLGGQPQHF
TGTGCCAGCAGTTTATTAGGAGGTCAGCCCCAGCATTTT
>TRBD1|.|TRBJ1-2|TRBV15
CATSRGFGRAGTGGPGYTF
TGTGCCACCAGCAGAGGTTTCGGTCGAGCCGGGACAGGGGGCCCTGGCTACACCTTC
>.|.|TRBJ2-3|TRBV18
CASSPAQASTDTQYF
TGTGCCAGCTCACCCGCGCAAGCTAGCACAGATACGCAGTATTTT
>.|.|TRBJ1-2|TRBV6-1
CASSEWVRGAVDYGYTF
TGTGCCAGCAGTGAATGGGTCAGGGGAGCAGTGGACTATGGCTACACCTTC
>.|.|TRBJ2-1|TRBV27
CASRTSYNEQFF
TGTGCCAGCAGGACATCATACAATGAGCAGTTCTTC
>TRBD2|.|TRBJ2-1|TRBV30
CAWSSPLAGVYNEQFF
TGTGCCTGGAGTTCCCCCCTAGCGGGAGTCTACAATGAGCAGTTCTTC
>.|.|TRBJ1-2|TRBV18
CASSQFEGNYGYTF
TGTGCCAGCTCACAGTTCGAGGGTAACTATGGCTACACCTTC
>.|.|TRBJ1-2|TRBV28
CASSLGGFGYTF
TGTGCCAGCTCCCTGGGGGGGTTTGGCTACACCTTC
>TRBD1|.|TRBJ1-4|TRBV28
CASRTGQGGKLFF
TGTGCCAGCAGGACCGGACAGGGTGGCAAACTGTTTTTT
>.|.|TRBJ1-1|TRBV7-7
CASSPWGPDTEAFF
TGTGCTAGCAGCCCTTGGGGGCCGGACACTGAAGCTTTCTTT
>TRBD1|.|TRBJ1-2|TRBV6-5
CASSGQGGFNGYTF
TGTGCCAGCAGCGGACAGGGAGGTTTCAATGGCTACACCTTC
>.|.|TRBJ2-7|TRBV5-1
CASSLDSVSSYEQYF
TGCGCCAGCAGCTTGGACAGTGTAAGCTCCTACGAGCAGTACTTC
>TRBD2|once|TRBJ2-1|TRBV25-1
CASNSGTSSYNEQFF
TGTGCCAGCAATTCAGGGACTAGCTCCTACAATGAGCAGTTCTTC
>.|.|TRBJ1-1|TRBV15
CATSRYGDNIEAFF
TGTGCCACCAGCCGCTACGGGGATAACATTGAAGCTTTCTTT
>TRBD1|.|TRBJ2-7|TRBV18
CASSPPVGQGTYEQYF
TGTGCCAGCTCACCACCTGTCGGACAGGGGACCTACGAGCAGTACTTC
>.|.|TRBJ1-1|TRBV18
CASSPGQNTEAFF
TGTGCCAGCTCACCGGGACAAAACACTGAAGCTTTCTTT
>TRBD1|.|TRBJ2-7|TRBV29-1
CSVEGRQGAYEQYF
TGCAGCGTTGAAGGTCGGCAGGGGGCCTACGAGCAGTACTTC
>.|.|TRBJ2-1|TRBV9
CASSGGGTVNEQFF
TGTGCCAGCAGCGGTGGGGGGACGGTCAATGAGCAGTTCTTC
>TRBD2|few|TRBJ2-3|TRBV11-1
CASSLALTSGGPDTQYF
TGTGCCAGCAGCTTAGCGCTCACTAGCGGGGGGCCTGATACGCAGTATTTT
>TRBD2|.|TRBJ2-1|TRBV19
CATSSGTSGYNEQFF
TGTGCCACTTCTTCCGGGACTAGCGGCTACAATGAGCAGTTCTTC
>TRBD1|.|TRBJ1-1|TRBV7-9
CASRLGTGEGNTEAFF
TGTGCCAGCAGACTTGGGACAGGGGAAGGGAACACTGAAGCTTTCTTT
>.|once|TRBJ2-2|TRBV4-3
CASSQVTSPSYTGELFF
TGCGCCAGCAGCCAAGTCACTAGTCCATCGTACACCGGGGAGCTGTTTTTT
>TRBD1|.|TRBJ1-1|TRBV29-1
CSVEDGTGFNGAFF
TGCAGCGTTGAAGATGGGACAGGGTTCAATGGTGCTTTCTTT
>TRBD1|.|TRBJ1-4|TRBV29-1
CSVAGQVTEKLFF
TGCAGCGTTGCGGGACAGGTGACAGAAAAACTGTTTTTT
>.|.|TRBJ1-4|TRBV19
CASSTRQRPGTNEKLFF
TGTGCCAGTAGTACCCGACAGCGCCCGGGAACTAATGAAAAACTGTTTTTT
>TRBD1|.|TRBJ2-7|TRBV5-8
CASSSLTGGRSEQYF
TGTGCCAGCAGCTCTCTGACAGGGGGGAGATCCGAGCAGTACTTC
>.|.|TRBJ2-5|TRBV5-6
CASSLAYLAGQETQYF
TGTGCCAGCAGCTTGGCTTATTTAGCGGGACAGGAGACCCAGTACTTC
>.|once|TRBJ1-5|TRBV2
CASSEGEGYSNQPQHF
TGTGCCAGCAGCGAGGGAGAGGGTTATAGCAATCAGCCCCAGCATTTT